A selection of T cell receptor beta chains follows, all from one sample in a study of graft-versus-host responses after intestinal transplantation. Assay: immunoSEQ multiplex PCR; the TCRdb copy retains only in-frame clones and omits some. The table includes more than 70,000 clones, under 90% detected once. The antigens of these receptors remain unknown. The sequencing here drew on unstimulated CD4+ T cells sorted from spleen or lymph node cells, taken before intestinal transplant. The receptors stem from a human donor who received an intestinal transplant. Both conserved end residues are part of each CDR3. The D gene is left open where the match is weak. Only part of the rows carry a size: once, few, many, or a class if the clone is expanded.

size	V	J	D	DNA	CDR3
.	TRBV5-1	TRBJ1-2	.	TGCGCCAGCAGCTTGGCAGTTAACTATGGCTACACCTTC	CASSLAVNYGYTF
.	TRBV4-1	TRBJ1-3	.	TGCGCCAGCAGCCGGGTCGGGAGCTCTGGAAACACCATATATTTT	CASSRVGSSGNTIYF
.	TRBV7-8	TRBJ2-3	.	TGTGCCAGCAGCTCGGGATGGAGAACAGTGGATACGCAGTATTTT	CASSSGWRTVDTQYF
.	TRBV9	TRBJ1-1	.	TGTGCCAGCAGCGAAGCGGACAGAGTGAACACTGAAGCTTTCTTT	CASSEADRVNTEAFF
.	TRBV19	TRBJ1-1	.	TGTGCCAGTAGGTCGTCAGGGGAGTCCGCTGAAGCTTTCTTT	CASRSSGESAEAFF
.	TRBV9	TRBJ1-5	.	TGTGCCAGCAGCCGAGGGGGAAGCCAGCCCCAGCATTTT	CASSRGGSQPQHF
.	TRBV7-3	TRBJ1-1	.	TGTGCCAGCAGCCCGCCCATCCGGGTTACTCTCAACACTGAAGCTTTCTTT	CASSPPIRVTLNTEAFF
.	TRBV5-4	TRBJ2-3	.	TGTGCCAGCAGCTCGCGCCTAACAGGGTCCGGAACAGATACGCAGTATTTT	CASSSRLTGSGTDTQYF
.	TRBV11-2	TRBJ1-1	.	TGTGCCAGCAGCTTAGATGGTGGAGGGAGGAACACTGAAGCTTTCTTT	CASSLDGGGRNTEAFF
.	TRBV2	TRBJ2-5	TRBD2	TGTGCCAGCAGTGTACTAGCGGGGGGGGAGACCCAGTACTTC	CASSVLAGGETQYF
.	TRBV5-1	TRBJ2-1	.	TGCGCCAGCAGACCAGAAACAGGGTACAATGAGCAGTTCTTC	CASRPETGYNEQFF
.	TRBV5-4	TRBJ2-7	.	TGTGCCAGCAGCTTGGGGCAATACGAGCAGTACTTC	CASSLGQYEQYF
.	TRBV27	TRBJ1-5	TRBD1	TGTGCCAGCAGTTCCTTGGGACAGGGAGGGAATCAGCCCCAGCATTTT	CASSSLGQGGNQPQHF
once	TRBV7-8	TRBJ2-5	TRBD2	TGTGCCAGCACCCTAGCGGGGGGGTACGAGACCCAGTACTTC	CASTLAGGYETQYF
.	TRBV5-6	TRBJ1-6	.	TGTGCCAGCAGCTTGGACAGGTTAAATAATTCACCCCTCCACTTT	CASSLDRLNNSPLHF